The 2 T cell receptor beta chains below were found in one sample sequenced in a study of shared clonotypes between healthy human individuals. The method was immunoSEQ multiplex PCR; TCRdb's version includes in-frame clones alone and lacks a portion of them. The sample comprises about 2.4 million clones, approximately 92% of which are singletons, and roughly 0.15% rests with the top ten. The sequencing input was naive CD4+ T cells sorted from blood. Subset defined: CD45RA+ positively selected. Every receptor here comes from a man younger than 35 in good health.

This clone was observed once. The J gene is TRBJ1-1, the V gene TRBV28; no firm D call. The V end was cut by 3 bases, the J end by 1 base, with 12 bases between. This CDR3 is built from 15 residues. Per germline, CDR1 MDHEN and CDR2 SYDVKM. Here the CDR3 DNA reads TGTGCCAGCAGTTTTCGACCCCCCACGAACACTGAAGCTTTCTTT. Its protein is CASSFRPPTNTEAFF.

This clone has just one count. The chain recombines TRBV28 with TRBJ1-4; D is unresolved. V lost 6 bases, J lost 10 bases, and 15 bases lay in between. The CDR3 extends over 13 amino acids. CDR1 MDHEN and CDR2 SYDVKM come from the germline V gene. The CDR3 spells CASSPPGLGKLFF. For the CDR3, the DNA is TGTGCCAGCAGCCCCCCGGGGTTGGGAAAACTGTTTTTT.